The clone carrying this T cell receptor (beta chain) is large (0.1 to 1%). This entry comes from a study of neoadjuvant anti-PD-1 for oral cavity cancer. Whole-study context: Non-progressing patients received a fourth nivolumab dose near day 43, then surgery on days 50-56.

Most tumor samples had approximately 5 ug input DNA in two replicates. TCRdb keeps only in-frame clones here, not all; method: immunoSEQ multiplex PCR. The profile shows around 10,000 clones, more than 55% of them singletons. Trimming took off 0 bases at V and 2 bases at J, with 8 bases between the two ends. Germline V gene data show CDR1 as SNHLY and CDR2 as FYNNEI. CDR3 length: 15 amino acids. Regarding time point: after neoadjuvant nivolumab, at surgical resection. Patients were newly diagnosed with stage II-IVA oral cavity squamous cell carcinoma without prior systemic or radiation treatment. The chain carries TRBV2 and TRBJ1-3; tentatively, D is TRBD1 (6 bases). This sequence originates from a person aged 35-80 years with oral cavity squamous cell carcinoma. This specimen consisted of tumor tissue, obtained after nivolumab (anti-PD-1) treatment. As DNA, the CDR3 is TGTGCCAGCAGTGAAGCGAGACAGGCTGGAAACACCATATATTTT. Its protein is CASSEARQAGNTIYF.